The entry that follows covers one T cell receptor beta chain sequence. This record belongs to a study of blood T cell repertoires in COVID-19. Trimming removed 1 base from V and 0 bases from J, with 10 bases in between. This CDR3 region has 16 residues. Germline lookup yields CDR1 LNHNV and CDR2 YYDKDF (reference sequence). Method: immunoSEQ multiplex PCR; TCRdb's copy keeps in-frame clones and lacks some. The sample contains 68,000 or so clones, approximately 90% of which appear only once. The V and J genes are TRBV15 and TRBJ1-3; D is possibly TRBD1 (5 bases). The sequencing sample was made of peripheral blood. This clonotype was obtained from a middle-aged man with acute or convalescent COVID-19. The CDR3 is CATSRARDFSGNTIYF. The CDR3 bases are TGTGCCACCAGCAGAGCCCGGGACTTCTCTGGAAACACCATATATTTT.